This TCR beta chain was sequenced in a study of response to subunit inactivated influenza vaccine. Study-level points and caveats: Authors suggested each seasonal flu vaccination may recruit only limited numbers of new T cells.

A remark on this clonotype: Antigen specificity is unknown.

One entry per CDR3 protein results from TCRdb running MiXCR on the RT-PCR reads. The table has approximately 500,000 distinct CDR3 sequences, under 15% seen once; the top ten hold around 14%. The V gene's germline CDR1 is SGHTA and CDR2 FQGNSA. J gave up 2 bases and V 7 bases, and 5 bases lay outside the gene matches. The CDR3 has 14 amino acids. Sequencing was performed on PBMCs from blood, taken 45 days after vaccination. The source of this sequence is a man in his fifties who received an inactivated influenza vaccine. The chain recombines TRBV7-2 with TRBJ2-7; 10 bases are shared with TRBD2. The CDR3 reads CASKILAGPYEQYF. The CDR3, as DNA: TGTGCCAGCAAGATACTAGCGGGACCCTACGAGCAGTACTTC. The variable domain in full, with the rest retrieved from reference TRBV7-2 and TRBJ2-7, is GAGVSQSPSNKVTEKGKDVELRCDPISGHTALYWYRQSLGQGLEFLIYFQGNSAPDKSGLPSDRFSAERTGGSVSTLTIQRTQQEDSAVYLCASKILAGPYEQYFGPGTRLTVT.